This TCR beta chain emerged from a study of T cells in Graves' hyperthyroidism and ophthalmopathy. About the study: Peripheral blood was drawn at first diagnosis, prior to all treatment. Broader study findings: Ophthalmopathy was told apart from stable hyperthyroidism by a 13 V-J model.

Among ophthalmopathy patients, the Clinical Activity Score reached at least 3, the NOSPECS grade reached at least 4, and duration remained under 3 months. Thyroid ultrasound and orbital computed tomography, with clinical symptoms and serum thyroxine and TRAb, informed diagnoses. This clonotype was detected ten times or more. As yet, its antigen is unknown. The source material, RNA transcripts, was used to amplify TCR beta CDR3 regions. First-round RT-PCR with HTBI primers amplified the TCR CDR3 region. TCRdb ran MiXCR on the multiplex PCR reads and lists one entry per CDR3 protein. The table lists around 600,000 distinct CDR3 sequences, around 15% of them singletons. Germline loops: CDR1 SGHRS, CDR2 YFSETQ. With V trimmed by 4 bases and J by 1 base, 14 bases remained unmatched. The CDR3 consists of 18 residues.

The receptor was derived from a woman aged 40 to 50 with Graves' ophthalmopathy. V usage is TRBV5-1 and J usage is TRBJ2-3, with 8 bases aligning to TRBD2. Sequencing used blood. The CDR3 reads CASSNTKKRELRTDTQYF. In DNA form, the CDR3 reads TGCGCCAGCAGCAACACGAAAAAGCGGGAGCTACGCACAGATACGCAGTATTTT. The complete variable domain, with remaining parts taken from reference TRBV5-1 and TRBJ2-3, reads KAGVTQTPRYLIKTRGQQVTLSCSPISGHRSVSWYQQTPGQGLQFLFEYFSETQRNKGNFPGRFSGRQFSNSRSEMNVSTLELGDSALYLCASSNTKKRELRTDTQYFGPGTRLTVL.